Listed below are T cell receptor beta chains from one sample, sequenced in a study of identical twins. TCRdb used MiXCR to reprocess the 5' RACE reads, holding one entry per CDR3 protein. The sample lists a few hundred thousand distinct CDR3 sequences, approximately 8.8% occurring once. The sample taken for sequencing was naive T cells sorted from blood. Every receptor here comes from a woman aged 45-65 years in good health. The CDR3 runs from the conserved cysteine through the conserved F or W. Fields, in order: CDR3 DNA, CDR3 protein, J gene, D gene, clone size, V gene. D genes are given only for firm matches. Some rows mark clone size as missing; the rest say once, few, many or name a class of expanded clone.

TGCGCCAGCTCAAGGGGGCAGGGCACCGAGCAGTACTTC,CASSRGQGTEQYF,TRBJ2-7,TRBD1,few,TRBV5-1
TGTGCCACCAGTGATACAGGGGGGGCGGATGGCTACACCTTC,CATSDTGGADGYTF,TRBJ1-2,TRBD1,NA,TRBV24-1
TGCGCCAGCAGCTTGGCCGGATACCCGTCGGTTTACAATGAGCAGTTCTTC,CASSLAGYPSVYNEQFF,TRBJ2-1,NA,few,TRBV5-1
TGTGCCAGCAGCGGGGCGGGACAGGGAGAGACCCAGTACTTC,CASSGAGQGETQYF,TRBJ2-5,TRBD1,NA,TRBV9
TGTGCCAGCAGTGAGCGGGGTCGGGATACTGAAGCTTTCTTT,CASSERGRDTEAFF,TRBJ1-1,NA,few,TRBV2
TGTGCCAGCAGCCAGGGGAGTAGCGGGGGCGGAGAGACCCAGTACTTC,CASSQGSSGGGETQYF,TRBJ2-5,TRBD2,NA,TRBV3-1
TGTGCCACCAGTGATTTAGGTACTAGCGGGAACACCGGGGAGCTGTTTTTT,CATSDLGTSGNTGELFF,TRBJ2-2,TRBD2,few,TRBV24-1
TGTGCCAGCAGCTTAGTTAGTAGCGGAGTAAGTGAGCAGTTCTTC,CASSLVSSGVSEQFF,TRBJ2-1,NA,NA,TRBV7-2
TGCGCCAGCAGCCCAGACAGGGGGCTTCAGCCCCAGCATTTT,CASSPDRGLQPQHF,TRBJ1-5,TRBD1,many,TRBV5-1
TGCGCCAGCAGCCAAGCGGGTGAGGCGAATGAGCAGTTCTTC,CASSQAGEANEQFF,TRBJ2-1,NA,few,TRBV4-1
TGCAGTGCTAGTCGCTGGGGGGCCGTAAACACCGGGGAGCTGTTTTTT,CSASRWGAVNTGELFF,TRBJ2-2,NA,few,TRBV20-1
TGTGCCAGCAGCCAAGATCTGGTTAGCAATGAGCAGTTCTTC,CASSQDLVSNEQFF,TRBJ2-1,NA,NA,TRBV3-1
TGTGCCAGCAGTGAATTATCCCGGGCCATTCAGTACTTC,CASSELSRAIQYF,TRBJ2-4,NA,NA,TRBV25-1